Each of the 3 T cell receptor beta chains below was sequenced from the same sample in a study of blood T cell repertoires in COVID-19 (dated by TCRdb to about 2020). The library was built by means of the immunoSEQ multiplex PCR assay. The clones in this table, taken by TCRdb from immuneACCESS, are in-frame only. Not every clone is retained; where verified, under half of the shortfall comes from an unresolved V gene, and the cause of the rest is unknown. For this sample there are roughly 260,000 clones; about 87% appear just once. The ten largest make up roughly 4% of the sample. Material for sequencing was peripheral blood. Source of these receptors: a man aged 60 to 69 who had recovered from COVID-19.

The chain couples TRBV19 to TRBJ1-1, with D unclear. The CDR3 runs 11 residues. Germline loops: CDR1 LNHDA, CDR2 SQIVND (reference sequence). The V end was cut by 1 base, the J end by 9 bases, with 6 bases between. DNA for the CDR3: TGTGCCAGTAGTATAGCCGCGAAAGCTTTCTTT. Translated: CASSIAAKAFF.

The gene calls are TRBV3-1 (or the pseudogene TRBV3-2) and TRBJ2-7; TRBD1 matches at 8 bases. The junction had 6 bases not matched to a gene; V was cut back by 2 bases and J by 9 bases. This CDR3 has 13 residues. The V gene's germline CDR1 is LGHDT and CDR2 YNNKEL (reference sequence). For the CDR3, the DNA is TGTGCCAGCAGCCAACAGGGGGCCGGGGGGCAGTACTTC. This sequence encodes CASSQQGAGGQYF.

This chain links TRBV24-1 with TRBJ2-1, with 7 positions matching TRBD2. This CDR3 spans 14 amino acids. The germline V gene has CDR1 KGHDR and CDR2 SFDVKD. The trim removed 9 bases at V and 5 bases at J, leaving 9 bases unmatched. CDR3 DNA sequence: TGTGCCACCCAATTGGGGGGGGGTGACAATGAGCAGTTCTTC. Protein sequence: CATQLGGGDNEQFF.